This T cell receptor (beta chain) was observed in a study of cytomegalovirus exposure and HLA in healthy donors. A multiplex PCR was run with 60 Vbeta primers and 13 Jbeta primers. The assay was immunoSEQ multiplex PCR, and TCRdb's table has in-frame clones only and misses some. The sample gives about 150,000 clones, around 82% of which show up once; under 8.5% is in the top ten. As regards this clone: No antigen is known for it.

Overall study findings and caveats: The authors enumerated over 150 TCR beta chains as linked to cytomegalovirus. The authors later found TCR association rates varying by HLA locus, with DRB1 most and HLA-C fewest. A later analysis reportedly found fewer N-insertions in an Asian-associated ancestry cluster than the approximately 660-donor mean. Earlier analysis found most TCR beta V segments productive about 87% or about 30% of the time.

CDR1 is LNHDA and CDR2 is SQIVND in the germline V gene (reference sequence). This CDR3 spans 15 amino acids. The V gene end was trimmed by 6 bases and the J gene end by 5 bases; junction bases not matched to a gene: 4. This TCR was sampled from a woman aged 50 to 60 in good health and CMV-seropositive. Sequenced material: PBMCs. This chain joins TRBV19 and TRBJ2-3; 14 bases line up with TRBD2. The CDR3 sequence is CASRTSGGAKDTQYF. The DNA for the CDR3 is TGTGCCAGTAGGACTAGCGGGGGGGCCAAAGATACGCAGTATTTT.